In its sample, the clone carrying this TCR beta chain was seen many times. The source of the sample is a study of T-cell reconstitution after alpha-beta-depleted transplantation in children. As it was prepared, the TCRbeta library received unique molecular identifiers. One entry per CDR3 protein results from TCRdb running MiXCR on the PCR reads. The sample includes around 700,000 distinct CDR3 sequences, around 13% of them seen just once. V was clipped by 6 bases and J by 7 bases; unmatched bases: 7. This CDR3 has 13 amino acids. CDR1 and CDR2 from the germline V gene are MNHEY and SMNVEV (reference sequence).

The sample here was PBMCs, taken before TCRalphabeta/CD19-depleted stem cell transplant. The rearrangement joins TRBV27 to TRBJ1-2, with 8 bases fitting TRBD1. The sequence came from a girl aged 2 to 9 with congenital amegakaryocytic thrombocytopenia, due to receive a stem cell transplant. CDR3 in amino acids: CASRSGGASGYTF. The CDR3 DNA reads as TGTGCCAGCAGATCAGGGGGCGCCTCTGGCTACACCTTC.